What follows are 21 T cell receptor beta chains derived from one specimen sequenced in a study of early T cells in non-severe SARS-CoV-2 infection. TCRdb called the 5' RACE reads again in MiXCR, with one record for every CDR3 protein. The profile shows about 42,000 distinct CDR3 sequences, 7.1% of them singletons. Sequenced: whole blood. These receptors were obtained from an adult who was a healthcare worker with PCR-confirmed SARS-CoV-2 infection or an uninfected control (not recorded which).

The chain carries TRBV20-1 and TRBJ2-1; TRBD2 aligns across 12 bases. Losses at the gene ends were 2 bases for V and 5 bases for J; bases not matched to a gene: 4. This CDR3 spans 15 amino acids. CDR1 and CDR2 (germline): DFQATT, SNEGSKA (reference sequence). CDR3 in DNA: TGCAGTGCTAGACGACTAGCGGGGGAAAACAATGAGCAGTTCTTC. Residues: CSARRLAGENNEQFF.

The sample holds a few counts of this clonotype. The rearrangement joins TRBV7-2 to TRBJ1-2; 9 bases map to TRBD1. From germline, CDR1 is SGHTA and CDR2 FQGNSA. V lost 1 base, J lost 2 bases, and 2 bases stayed unmatched. This CDR3 is 15 amino acids long. CDR3 sequence reads: CASSLEGTGNYGYTF. The CDR3 coding sequence is TGTGCCAGCAGCTTAGAGGGGACAGGGAACTATGGCTACACCTTC. Complete variable domain (other parts from reference TRBV7-2 and TRBJ1-2): GAGVSQSPSNKVTEKGKDVELRCDPISGHTALYWYRQSLGQGLEFLIYFQGNSAPDKSGLPSDRFSAERTGGSVSTLTIQRTQQEDSAVYLCASSLEGTGNYGYTFGSGTRLTVV.

The chain recombines TRBV25-1 with TRBJ1-6; TRBD1 might be the D (6 bases). Germline V CDR1 and CDR2: MGHDK, SYGVNS. V was cut by 6 bases and J by 9 bases, with 15 bases left in between. The CDR3 has 14 residues. CDR3 in DNA: TGTGCCAGCAGCCTGGGGGCAGGGTTTTCACCCCTCCACTTT. Amino acid sequence: CASSLGAGFSPLHF.

This clonotype showed up many times. The V call is TRBV27, the J call TRBJ2-3; TRBD1 or TRBD2 may be the D gene (7 bases each). Trimming shortened V by 0 bases and J by 4 bases, and 17 bases separated the two germline ends. CDR1 MNHEY and CDR2 SMNVEV come from the germline V gene (reference sequence). The CDR3 is made up of 17 amino acids. CDR3 in DNA: TGTGCCAGCAGTTTATCGATGGTTGGGAGGGGGCCAGATACGCAGTATTTT. This sequence encodes CASSLSMVGRGPDTQYF.

The sample holds a few counts of this clonotype. The chain combines TRBV29-1 with TRBJ1-1; tentatively, D is TRBD1 (6 bases). Trimming removed 6 bases from V and 3 bases from J, with 14 bases in between. The CDR3 totals 13 residues. The germline V gene encodes CDR1 SQVTM and CDR2 ANQGSEA. The CDR3 is CSVRDNPDTEAFF. CDR3 sequence (DNA): TGCAGCGTCCGGGACAACCCTGACACTGAAGCTTTCTTT.

This clonotype was detected a few times. J is TRBJ1-2 and V is TRBV6-2 or TRBV6-3, with D perhaps matching TRBD1 (6 bases). The CDR3 covers 15 residues. Trimming left V 6 bases short and J 4 bases short, with 18 bases between. CDR1 and CDR2 (germline): MNHEY, SVGEGT. The CDR3 DNA reads as TGTGCCAGCAGCCTGGGGGGCGCGTCGCTCTATGGCTACACCTTC. Its protein is CASSLGGASLYGYTF.

This clonotype showed up many times. This sequence joins TRBV6-6 and TRBJ2-7; possibly TRBD1 or TRBD2 for D (5 bases each). V was cut by 2 bases and J by 4 bases, with 21 bases left in between. CDR3 size: 17 residues. Germline CDR1 reads MNHNY; CDR2 reads SVGAGI (reference sequence). CDR3 DNA sequence: TGTGCCAGCAGTTACGGAATAAAGGGACCAGGGAGATACGAGCAGTACTTC. Its protein product is CASSYGIKGPGRYEQYF.

Only a few counts were recorded for this clonotype. The genes are TRBV5-4 and TRBJ1-2; maybe TRBD1 (6 bases). CDR1 SGHNT and CDR2 YYREEE come from the germline V gene (reference sequence). There are 15 residues in the CDR3. V was trimmed by 1 base and J by 0 bases, leaving 10 bases between them. The CDR3 coding sequence is TGTGCCAGCAGCTTGAACAGGGAAGCTAACTATGGCTACACCTTC. Amino acid sequence: CASSLNREANYGYTF. Filled out from reference TRBV5-4 and TRBJ1-2, the complete variable domain reads ETGVTQSPTHLIKTRGQQVTLRCSSQSGHNTVSWYQQALGQGPQFIFQYYREEENGRGNFPPRFSGLQFPNYSSELNVNALELDDSALYLCASSLNREANYGYTFGSGTRLTVV.

This clonotype has a handful of counts. In DNA form, the CDR3 reads TGTGCCAGCAGCGAAAAGAAGTGGTCCGGAGAGCAGTACTTC. It translates to CASSEKKWSGEQYF. The genes are TRBV9 and TRBJ2-7, with D hard to call. Germline CDR1 and CDR2: SGDLS and YYNGEE. Trimming pared 3 bases from V and 7 bases from J, leaving 17 bases between. CDR3 size: 14 residues. Supplemented by reference TRBV9 and TRBJ2-7, the full variable domain reads DSGVTQTPKHLITATGQRVTLRCSPRSGDLSVYWYQQSLDQGLQFLIQYYNGEERAKGNILERFSAQQFPDLHSELNLSSLELGDSALYFCASSEKKWSGEQYFGPGTRLTVT.

This clonotype was counted at least ten times. The gene calls are TRBV7-9 and TRBJ1-5, with 7 bases lining up with TRBD1. V lost 1 base to trimming and J lost 9 bases; unmatched junction nucleotides: 9. Germline V gene lookup returns CDR1 SEHNR and CDR2 FQNEAQ (reference sequence). CDR3 length: 15 residues. The CDR3 reads CASSLGDSRTGPQHF. In nucleotides, the CDR3 is TGTGCCAGCAGCTTAGGGGACTCCCGGACAGGGCCCCAGCATTTT.

This clonotype was picked up many times. The J gene is TRBJ2-7, the V gene TRBV20-1, with TRBD2 identical over 14 bases. CDR3 length equals 15 residues. With 6 bases clipped from V and 3 bases from J, the junction kept 7 bases outside the gene matches. The germline V gene has CDR1 DFQATT and CDR2 SNEGSKA (reference sequence). The chain's CDR3 is CSAPWTSGGSYEQYF. In DNA, the CDR3 is TGCAGTGCCCCCTGGACTAGCGGGGGGAGCTACGAGCAGTACTTC.

This clonotype has just a few counts. This chain links TRBV12-3 or TRBV12-4 with TRBJ2-3, with D tentatively TRBD2 (6 bases). The CDR3 runs to 17 residues. With 5 bases removed from V and 0 bases from J, the gap between germline ends came to 18 bases. Written as DNA, the CDR3 is TGTGCCAGCAGTCCTCTAGCGACGCGACTTAGCACAGATACGCAGTATTTT. Translated, it gives CASSPLATRLSTDTQYF.

This clonotype came up many times. The rearrangement uses TRBV6-5 and TRBJ2-5; weak D call: TRBD2 (6 bases). The V end was cut by 6 bases, the J end by 5 bases, with 16 bases between. CDR3 length: 14 amino acids. Germline values: CDR1 MNHEY, CDR2 SVGAGI. The CDR3 reads CASRPDLAGETQYF. The CDR3 DNA reads TGTGCCAGCAGGCCCGACTTGGCGGGGGAGACCCAGTACTTC.

The chain is built from TRBV3-1 and TRBJ1-5; TRBD1 matches at 7 bases. Per germline, CDR1 LGHDT and CDR2 YNNKEL (reference sequence). Losses at the gene ends were 4 bases for V and 6 bases for J; bases not matched to a gene: 9. There are 15 residues in the CDR3. The CDR3 is CASSLGQAEIQPQHF. The CDR3 coding sequence is TGTGCCAGCAGCCTCGGACAGGCGGAGATTCAGCCCCAGCATTTT. The full variable domain, its missing parts supplied by reference TRBV3-1 and TRBJ1-5, is DTAVSQTPKYLVTQMGNDKSIKCEQNLGHDTMYWYKQDSKKFLKIMFSYNNKELIINETVPNRFSPKSPDKAHLNLHINSLELGDSAVYFCASSLGQAEIQPQHFGDGTRLSIL.

This clonotype was observed many times. This sequence joins TRBV7-9 and TRBJ2-7; D remains unclear. Per the germline V gene, CDR1 is SEHNR and CDR2 is FQNEAQ (reference sequence). The CDR3 is made up of 13 amino acids. The germline V and J ends were trimmed by 1 base and 4 bases, with 8 bases remaining between them. The CDR3, as DNA: TGTGCCAGCAGCTTAGATCCGGATTACGAGCAGTACTTC. It yields the protein CASSLDPDYEQYF.

The J gene is TRBJ1-6, the V gene TRBV7-6; 7 bases are shared with TRBD1. The J segment lost 10 bases and the V segment lost 4 bases, leaving 10 bases of the junction unmatched. Germline-derived CDR1 and CDR2 are SGHVS and FNYEAQ. The CDR3 consists of 15 residues. This CDR3 is CASSSAQGVESPLHF. The CDR3 DNA reads as TGTGCCAGCAGCTCGGCCCAGGGGGTGGAATCACCCCTCCACTTT.

This chain connects TRBV7-9 to TRBJ1-4; 7 bases line up with TRBD1. Germline CDR1 reads SEHNR; CDR2 reads FQNEAQ (reference sequence). The ends lost 5 bases at V and 4 bases at J; junction bases unmatched: 13. This CDR3 contains 17 residues. In nucleotides, the CDR3 is TGTGCCAGCAGCCCACCTATTGGGACAGCAGTTAATGAAAAACTGTTTTTT. Translation gives CASSPPIGTAVNEKLFF.

The chain joins TRBV9 to TRBJ2-5, with 10 bases that match TRBD1. Trimming cost V 3 bases and J 10 bases; bases outside gene matches: 3. Per the germline V gene, CDR1 is SGDLS and CDR2 is YYNGEE. The CDR3 is 12 amino acids. In DNA form, the CDR3 reads TGTGCCAGCAGCGAGGGACAGGGGAGCCAGTACTTC. It codes for CASSEGQGSQYF. The variable domain in full, completed from reference TRBV9 and TRBJ2-5, reads DSGVTQTPKHLITATGQRVTLRCSPRSGDLSVYWYQQSLDQGLQFLIQYYNGEERAKGNILERFSAQQFPDLHSELNLSSLELGDSALYFCASSEGQGSQYFGPGTRLLVL.

A few counts support this clonotype. V gene TRBV6-2 or TRBV6-3 combines with J gene TRBJ1-1, with TRBD1 as a possible D gene (5 bases). Germline lookup yields CDR1 MNHEY and CDR2 SVGEGT. CDR3 length: 15 residues. The germline V and J ends were trimmed by 5 bases and 1 base, with 14 bases remaining between them. DNA for the CDR3: TGTGCCAGCAGTGGGGCGTTTACGGGGAACACTGAAGCTTTCTTT. It encodes CASSGAFTGNTEAFF.

This clonotype was picked up many times. This chain joins TRBV5-4 and TRBJ2-5; D remains ambiguous. With 5 bases removed from V and 0 bases from J, the gap between germline ends came to 17 bases. Germline values: CDR1 SGHNT, CDR2 YYREEE (reference sequence). The CDR3 is made up of 16 amino acids. CDR3 in DNA: TGTGCCAGCAGTTCAACCGATCAACCAAACCAAGAGACCCAGTACTTC. This sequence encodes CASSSTDQPNQETQYF.

This clonotype was detected only a few times. CDR3 sequence reads: CSAALNTEAFF. The CDR3 region has the DNA TGCAGTGCTGCCTTGAACACTGAAGCTTTCTTT. The genes are TRBV20-1 and TRBJ1-1; D is ambiguous. Trimming removed 5 bases at V and 0 bases at J, with 4 bases between. From germline, CDR1 is DFQATT and CDR2 SNEGSKA (reference sequence). The CDR3 loop spans 11 amino acids.